One sample yielded the 8 T cell receptor beta chains listed below, sequenced in a study of blood T cell repertoires in COVID-19. Method: immunoSEQ multiplex PCR; TCRdb's copy keeps in-frame clones and lacks some. The sample has about 180,000 clones, 86% seen once; the top ten hold 20% to 25%. Sequencing used peripheral blood. The receptors stem from an older man with active or convalescent COVID-19.

This clone occurred once. CDR3 in DNA: TGTGCCATCAGGTCGGGACAGGGCTACGAGCAGTACTTC. It is translated as CAIRSGQGYEQYF. V and J are TRBV10-3 and TRBJ2-7; 9 positions agree with TRBD1. Germline V gene data show CDR1 as ENHRY and CDR2 as SYGVKD. The J segment lost 3 bases and the V segment lost 6 bases, leaving 3 bases of the junction unmatched. This CDR3 spans 13 amino acids.

In DNA form, the CDR3 reads TGTGCCAGCAGTTCCGAGACACGGATAAATTCACCCCTCCACTTT. It specifies CASSSETRINSPLHF. The V and J genes are TRBV27 and TRBJ1-6; D is uncertain. The germline V gene has CDR1 MNHEY and CDR2 SMNVEV (reference sequence). Between the trimmed V and J ends, which lost 4 bases and 7 bases, there was a span of 14 bases. The CDR3 has 15 amino acids.

The chain links TRBV12-3 or TRBV12-4 to TRBJ2-7; 8 bases fit TRBD1. The CDR3 is 13 amino acids. The ends lost 3 bases at V and 5 bases at J; junction bases unmatched: 3. The DNA of the CDR3 is TGTGCCAGCAGTTTGATACAGGGGGACGAGCAGTACTTC. It encodes CASSLIQGDEQYF.

The chain couples TRBV7-2 to TRBJ2-1; 8 bases line up with TRBD2. V shed 8 bases and J 0 bases; nucleotides not matched to a gene: 12. This CDR3 has 17 amino acids. Looked up from germline, CDR1 is SGHTA and CDR2 is FQGNSA. In nucleotides, the CDR3 is TGTGCCAGCCCCTCTGCGGGGGGCCTCCTCTCCTACAATGAGCAGTTCTTC. It specifies CASPSAGGLLSYNEQFF.

The rearrangement uses TRBV12-3 or TRBV12-4 and TRBJ2-5, with TRBD1 matching over 8 bases. There are 12 residues in the CDR3. The V gene end was trimmed by 8 bases and the J gene end by 7 bases; junction bases not matched to a gene: 6. CDR3 region: CASGQGQGTQYF. The CDR3 nucleotides are TGTGCCAGCGGACAGGGCCAGGGGACCCAGTACTTC.

V and J are TRBV5-8 and TRBJ2-5; D perhaps matches TRBD2 (5 bases). V was cut by 3 bases and J by 5 bases, with 23 bases left in between. The CDR3 has 17 residues. Germline CDR1 and CDR2: SGHTS and YDEGEE. The CDR3 spells CASSYLLGTELEETQYF. The CDR3 DNA reads as TGTGCCAGCAGCTACCTCCTCGGCACCGAACTAGAGGAGACCCAGTACTTC.

The rearrangement links TRBV4-3 to TRBJ1-4, with D unclear. This CDR3 spans 17 amino acids. CDR1 LGHNA and CDR2 YSLEER come from the germline V gene. The V and J ends lost 0 bases and 0 bases respectively, with 11 bases between them. CDR3 DNA: TGCGCCAGCAGCCAAGATCCCGGCGGAGCAACTAATGAAAAACTGTTTTTT. It specifies CASSQDPGGATNEKLFF.

The CDR3 nucleotides are TGTGCCAGCAGCACTACCGGGACAGGGGTCTACGAGCAGTACTTC. Its protein product is CASSTTGTGVYEQYF. The chain recombines TRBV5-8 with TRBJ2-7, with 10 bases lining up with TRBD1. CDR3 length: 15 amino acids. Germline CDR1 is SGHTS and CDR2 is YDEGEE. The V segment lost 4 bases and the J segment 3 bases; nucleotides outside the gene matches: 7.